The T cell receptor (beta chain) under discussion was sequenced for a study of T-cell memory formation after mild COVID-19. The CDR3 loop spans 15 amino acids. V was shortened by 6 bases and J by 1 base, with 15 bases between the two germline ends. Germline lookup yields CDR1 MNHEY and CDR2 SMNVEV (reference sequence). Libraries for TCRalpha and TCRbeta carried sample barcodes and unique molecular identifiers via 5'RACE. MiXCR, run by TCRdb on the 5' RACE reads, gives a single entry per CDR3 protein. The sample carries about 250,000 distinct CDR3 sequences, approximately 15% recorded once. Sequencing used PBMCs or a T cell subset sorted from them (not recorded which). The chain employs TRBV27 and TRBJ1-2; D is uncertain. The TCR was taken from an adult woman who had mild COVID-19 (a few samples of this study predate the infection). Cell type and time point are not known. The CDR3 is CASSDLSYFNYGYTF. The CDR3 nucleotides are TGTGCCAGCAGCGACCTTTCCTACTTTAACTATGGCTACACCTTC.